These 9 T cell receptor beta chains originate from one sample sequenced in a study of PD-1 blockade in classical Hodgkin lymphoma. Assay: immunoSEQ multiplex PCR; the TCRdb copy retains only in-frame clones and omits some. This sample has 40,000 to 45,000 clones; roughly 78% occur once, and the top ten carry 13%. Following autologous stem cell transplantation, relapse occurred in every patient, and exposure to brentuximab vedotin varied. This specimen consisted of peripheral blood mononuclear cells (PBMCs), obtained at baseline. The source is a human donor with classical Hodgkin lymphoma.

The V gene is TRBV15, the J gene TRBJ2-1; no reliable D call. The CDR3 length is 12 residues. The V gene's germline CDR1 is LNHNV and CDR2 YYDKDF (reference sequence). V gave up 0 bases and J gave up 9 bases, with 6 bases separating them. Written as DNA, the CDR3 is TGTGCCACCAGCAGAGATTATATTGAGCAGTTCTTC. This translates into CATSRDYIEQFF. Based on the CDR3 plus reference TRBV15 and TRBJ2-1, the full variable domain is DAMVIQNPRYQVTQFGKPVTLSCSQTLNHNVMYWYQQKSSQAPKLLFHYYDKDFNNEADTPDNFQSRRPNTSFCFLDIRSPGLGDTAMYLCATSRDYIEQFFGPGTRLTVL.

This clone came up a few times. The sample has other DNA sequences that encode this CDR3 too. This sequence joins TRBV4-3 and TRBJ2-3; D gene ambiguous. This CDR3 region has 14 residues. Between the trimmed V and J ends, which lost 0 bases and 0 bases, there was a span of 4 bases. Germline CDR1 LGHNA, CDR2 YSLEER. This CDR3 reads CASSQDSSTDTQYF. In DNA form, the CDR3 reads TGCGCCAGCAGCCAAGATTCTAGCACAGATACGCAGTATTTT.

V and J are TRBV19 and TRBJ1-4; D is uncertain. Trimming removed 6 bases at V and 4 bases at J, with 15 bases between. This CDR3 spans 15 amino acids. The germline CDR1 and CDR2 sequences are LNHDA and SQIVND (reference sequence). CDR3 in DNA: TGTGCCAGTAGCCGGCCAAGGTCGTTTAATGAAAAACTGTTTTTT. Residues: CASSRPRSFNEKLFF.

This clone was seen more than once but under ten times. J is TRBJ1-1 and V is TRBV4-3; D gene ambiguous. The CDR3 consists of 13 residues. Germline CDR1 and CDR2: LGHNA and YSLEER. Deletions cut 3 bases from V and 0 bases from J, with 5 bases between. This chain's CDR3 is CASSHRMNTEAFF. CDR3 nucleotides: TGCGCCAGCAGCCACCGGATGAACACTGAAGCTTTCTTT.

Here the CDR3 reads CASSQELGTNNEKLFF. The DNA of the CDR3 is TGTGCCAGCAGCCAAGAGCTCGGGACCAATAATGAAAAACTGTTTTTT. This chain uses TRBV14 with TRBJ1-4; TRBD1 is a possible D gene (5 bases). V dropped 0 bases and J dropped 4 bases, with 12 bases sitting between them. The CDR3 has 16 residues. Per the germline V gene, CDR1 is SGHDN and CDR2 is FVKESK.

A few counts support this clone. The CDR3 is CASGFAGGNQPQHF. DNA for the CDR3: TGTGCTAGTGGTTTCGCAGGGGGCAATCAGCCCCAGCATTTT. The rearrangement links TRBV12-5 to TRBJ1-5; a possible D gene is TRBD1 (6 bases). The CDR3 spans 14 residues. Per germline, CDR1 LGHNT and CDR2 FRNRAP. V lost 3 bases to trimming and J lost 2 bases, with 8 bases between them.

V gene TRBV11-2 combines with J gene TRBJ1-2; D remains ambiguous. Trimming left V 1 base short and J 8 bases short, with 14 bases between. The CDR3 consists of 14 residues. CDR1 is SGHAT and CDR2 is FQNNGV in the germline V gene. This CDR3 is CASSLGTYEWGYTF. The CDR3 DNA follows: TGTGCCAGCAGCTTAGGGACTTATGAATGGGGCTACACCTTC.

CDR3 DNA: TGTGCCAGCAGTTTACAGCCTAGATACGAGCAGTACTTC. Amino acid sequence: CASSLQPRYEQYF. The chain has TRBV6-6 and TRBJ2-7; D is unclear. CDR3 length: 13 amino acids. V was shortened by 4 bases and J by 4 bases, with 11 bases between the two germline ends. The germline V gene has CDR1 MNHNY and CDR2 SVGAGI (reference sequence).

The chain is built from TRBV7-9 and TRBJ2-3; the D gene could be TRBD1 or TRBD2 (5 bases each). CDR3 length equals 14 residues. Deletions cut 8 bases from V and 7 bases from J, with 19 bases between. Looked up from germline, CDR1 is SEHNR and CDR2 is FQNEAQ (reference sequence). CDR3 protein: CASVGVSRANTQYF. The CDR3 bases are TGTGCCAGCGTGGGGGTCAGTAGGGCGAATACGCAGTATTTT.